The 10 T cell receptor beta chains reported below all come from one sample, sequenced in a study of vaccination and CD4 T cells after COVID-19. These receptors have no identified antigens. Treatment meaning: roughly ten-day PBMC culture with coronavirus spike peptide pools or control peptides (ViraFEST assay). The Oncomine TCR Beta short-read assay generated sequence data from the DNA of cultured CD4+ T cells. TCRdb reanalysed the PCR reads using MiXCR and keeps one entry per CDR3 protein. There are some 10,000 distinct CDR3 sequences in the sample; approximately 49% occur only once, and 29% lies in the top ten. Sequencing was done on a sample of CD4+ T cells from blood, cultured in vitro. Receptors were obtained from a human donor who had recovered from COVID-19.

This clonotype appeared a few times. Here the CDR3 reads CASSIDRVRANVLTF. Here the CDR3 DNA reads TGTGCCAGTAGTATAGATCGTGTCAGGGCCAACGTCCTGACTTTC. The chain combines TRBV19 with TRBJ2-6; no firm D call. The CDR3 has 15 amino acids. Trimming removed 0 bases from V and 5 bases from J, with 8 bases in between. Germline values: CDR1 LNHDA, CDR2 SQIVND (reference sequence).

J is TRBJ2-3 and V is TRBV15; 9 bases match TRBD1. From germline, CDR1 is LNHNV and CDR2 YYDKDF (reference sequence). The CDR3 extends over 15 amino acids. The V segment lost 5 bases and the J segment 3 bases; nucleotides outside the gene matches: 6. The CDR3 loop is CATSPRTGVTDTQYF. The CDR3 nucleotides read TGTGCCACCAGCCCCCGGACAGGGGTGACAGATACGCAGTATTTT.

The CDR3 region has the DNA TGCGCCAGCAGCTTGGATGCGGAGGCCGGGGAGCTGTTTTTT. Protein product: CASSLDAEAGELFF. This chain links TRBV5-1 with TRBJ2-2, with D perhaps matching TRBD2 (5 bases). Trimming pared 0 bases from V and 6 bases from J, leaving 9 bases between. This CDR3 is built from 14 residues. Germline loops: CDR1 SGHRS, CDR2 YFSETQ.

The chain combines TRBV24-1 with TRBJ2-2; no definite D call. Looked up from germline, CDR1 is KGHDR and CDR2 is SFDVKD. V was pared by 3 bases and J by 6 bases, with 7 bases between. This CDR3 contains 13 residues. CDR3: CATSDQLAGELFF. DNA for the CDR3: TGTGCCACCAGTGATCAACTGGCCGGGGAGCTGTTTTTT.

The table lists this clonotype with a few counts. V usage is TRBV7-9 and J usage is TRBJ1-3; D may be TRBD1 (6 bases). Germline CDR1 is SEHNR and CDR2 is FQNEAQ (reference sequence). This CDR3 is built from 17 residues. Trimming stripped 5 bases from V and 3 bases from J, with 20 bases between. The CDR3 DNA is TGTGCCAGCAGCCGGAGAATGTGGGGGCTAAATGGAAACACCATATATTTT. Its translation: CASSRRMWGLNGNTIYF. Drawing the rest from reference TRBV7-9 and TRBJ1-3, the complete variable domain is DTGVSQNPRHKITKRGQNVTFRCDPISEHNRLYWYRQTLGQGPEFLTYFQNEAQLEKSRLLSDRFSAERPKGSFSTLEIQRTEQGDSAMYLCASSRRMWGLNGNTIYFGEGSWLTVV.

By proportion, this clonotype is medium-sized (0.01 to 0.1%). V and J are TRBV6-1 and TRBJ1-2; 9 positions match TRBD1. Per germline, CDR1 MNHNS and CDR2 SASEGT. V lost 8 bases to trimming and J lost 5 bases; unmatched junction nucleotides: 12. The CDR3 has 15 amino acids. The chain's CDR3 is CASQLLTGGEYGYTF. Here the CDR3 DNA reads TGTGCCAGCCAGCTCCTGACAGGGGGAGAGTATGGCTACACCTTC.

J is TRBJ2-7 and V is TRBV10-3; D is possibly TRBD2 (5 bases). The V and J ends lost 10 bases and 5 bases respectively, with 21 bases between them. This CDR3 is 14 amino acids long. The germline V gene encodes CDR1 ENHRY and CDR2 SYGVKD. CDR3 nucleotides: TGTGCCACCCGAGAGGGCCGGGCAACCGACGAGCAGTACTTC. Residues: CATREGRATDEQYF.

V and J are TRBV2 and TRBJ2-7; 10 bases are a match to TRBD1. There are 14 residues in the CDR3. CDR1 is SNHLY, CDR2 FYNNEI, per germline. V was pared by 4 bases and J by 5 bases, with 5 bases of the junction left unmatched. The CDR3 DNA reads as TGTGCCAGCAGTGGACAGGGGGCGTACGACGAGCAGTACTTC. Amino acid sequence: CASSGQGAYDEQYF.

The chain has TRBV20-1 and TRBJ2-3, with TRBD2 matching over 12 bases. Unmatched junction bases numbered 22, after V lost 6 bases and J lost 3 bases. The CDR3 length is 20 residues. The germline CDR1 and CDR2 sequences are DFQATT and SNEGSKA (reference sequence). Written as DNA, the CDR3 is TGCAGTGCGAGGACCCTAGCGGGGGGGATATTGTCCCCTAGGACAGATACGCAGTATTTT. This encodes CSARTLAGGILSPRTDTQYF.

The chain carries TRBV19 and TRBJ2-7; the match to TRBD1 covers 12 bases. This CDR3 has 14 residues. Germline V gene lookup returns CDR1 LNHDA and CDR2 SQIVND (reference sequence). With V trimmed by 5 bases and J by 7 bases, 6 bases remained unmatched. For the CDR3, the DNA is TGTGCCAGTAGTCCGGGACAGGGGGCAGGAGAGCAGTACTTC. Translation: CASSPGQGAGEQYF. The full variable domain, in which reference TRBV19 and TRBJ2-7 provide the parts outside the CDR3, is DGGITQSPKYLFRKEGQNVTLSCEQNLNHDAMYWYRQDPGQGLRLIYYSQIVNDFQKGDIAEGYSVSREKKESFPLTVTSAQKNPTAFYLCASSPGQGAGEQYFGPGTRLTVT.